The next 21 T cell receptor beta chains were all read from a single sample in a study of T cell responses to AZD1222 COVID-19 vaccine. TCRdb's copy holds only in-frame clones and misses some; the assay was immunoSEQ multiplex PCR. The sample carries about 180,000 clones, about 93% recorded once. The sample consisted of peripheral blood, taken 28 days after the second dose of the MenACWY control vaccine. Every receptor here comes from an adult who received the MenACWY meningococcal vaccine as a control.

The CDR3 spells CASSRPTGARTDTQYF. The CDR3 coding sequence is TGTGCCAGCAGCCGACCTACAGGGGCTCGGACAGATACGCAGTATTTT. The gene calls are TRBV13 and TRBJ2-3; 7 nucleotides line up with TRBD1. The CDR3 loop spans 16 amino acids. Per germline, CDR1 PRHDT and CDR2 FYEKMQ (reference sequence). Unmatched junction bases numbered 11, after V lost 5 bases and J lost 3 bases.

The V gene is TRBV6-6, the J gene TRBJ1-2; no clear D gene. V was cut by 7 bases and J by 5 bases, with 14 bases left in between. CDR1 MNHNY and CDR2 SVGAGI come from the germline V gene (reference sequence). The CDR3 is made up of 13 amino acids. The DNA for the CDR3 is TGTGCCAGCACTCCCCGGGAGAGTTATGGCTACACCTTC. Protein sequence: CASTPRESYGYTF.

This chain uses TRBV5-5 with TRBJ1-3, with D hard to call. The CDR3 covers 15 residues. V was shortened by 1 base and J by 0 bases, with 8 bases between the two germline ends. The germline V gene has CDR1 SGHKS and CDR2 YYEKEE (reference sequence). The CDR3 DNA follows: TGTGCCAGCAGCTTGTGGGTGAGCTCTGGAAACACCATATATTTT. Amino acids: CASSLWVSSGNTIYF.

V is TRBV5-4 and J is TRBJ2-5; TRBD1 is a possible D gene (6 bases). This CDR3 has 12 amino acids. Germline V gives CDR1 SGHNT, CDR2 YYREEE (reference sequence). The V end lost 4 bases, the J end lost 5 bases, and 9 bases lay between the germline ends. The CDR3 DNA reads as TGTGCCAGCAGCCAAGGACAGGAGACCCAGTACTTC. Encoded protein: CASSQGQETQYF.

This clone was counted a single time. This chain uses TRBV2 with TRBJ2-7; TRBD1 aligns across 7 bases. Germline V lookup: CDR1 SNHLY, CDR2 FYNNEI. This CDR3 has 14 residues. V lost 7 bases, J lost 1 base, and 7 bases stayed unmatched. The CDR3 DNA reads TGTGCCAGCAACAGGGGACGTCCTTCCTACGAGCAGTACTTC. Translating it yields CASNRGRPSYEQYF.

The chain combines TRBV2 with TRBJ1-1, with 7 bases lining up with TRBD1. V was pared by 3 bases and J by 0 bases, with 10 bases of the junction left unmatched. The CDR3 loop spans 17 amino acids. Germline CDR1 SNHLY, CDR2 FYNNEI. The CDR3 nucleotides read TGTGCCAGCAGTGAGGGACAGATAATGGGGATGAACACTGAAGCTTTCTTT. It encodes CASSEGQIMGMNTEAFF.

The chain joins TRBV13 to TRBJ2-1; D not certain. The CDR3 is 17 residues long. Germline V gene sequence: CDR1 PRHDT, CDR2 FYEKMQ (reference sequence). The V gene lost 5 bases and the J gene lost 2 bases, with 19 bases spanning the gap. CDR3 in amino acids: CASSQTPALVAYNEQFF. Written as DNA, the CDR3 is TGTGCCAGCAGCCAGACCCCGGCCTTAGTGGCCTACAATGAGCAGTTCTTC. Using reference TRBV13 and TRBJ2-1 for the parts outside the CDR3, the full variable domain is AAGVIQSPRHLIKEKRETATLKCYPIPRHDTVYWYQQGPGQDPQFLISFYEKMQSDKGSIPDRFSAQQFSDYHSELNMSSLELGDSALYFCASSQTPALVAYNEQFFGPGTRLTVL.

The chain combines TRBV2 with TRBJ1-2; the match to TRBD1 covers 8 bases. The V gene end was trimmed by 4 bases and the J gene end by 4 bases; junction bases not matched to a gene: 8. The CDR3 extends over 15 amino acids. Germline lookup yields CDR1 SNHLY and CDR2 FYNNEI. The CDR3 spells CASSAGQGAAYGYTF. The CDR3 DNA follows: TGTGCCAGCAGTGCGGGGCAGGGGGCGGCCTATGGCTACACCTTC.

The genes are TRBV4-3 and TRBJ2-7; TRBD1 might be the D (5 bases). The CDR3 covers 13 residues. With 0 bases removed from V and 6 bases from J, the gap between germline ends came to 9 bases. CDR1 is LGHNA, CDR2 YSLEER, per germline. CDR3 in DNA: TGCGCCAGCAGCCAAGAAGGGGCAGGCGAGCAGTACTTC. This gives the protein CASSQEGAGEQYF.

CDR3 bases: TGCGCCAGCAGTCAAGCCGCGGGGGCCCTGAACACTGAAGCTTTCTTT. Protein sequence: CASSQAAGALNTEAFF. V and J are TRBV23-1 and TRBJ1-1; a weak D match, TRBD1 (6 bases). TRBV23-1 is recorded as an ORF, its role being uncertain. The CDR3 loop spans 16 amino acids. V was cut by 2 bases and J by 0 bases, with 13 bases left in between.

In this sample, this clone turned up once. The rearrangement links TRBV5-1 to TRBJ1-1; unclear D gene. The V gene's germline CDR1 is SGHRS and CDR2 YFSETQ. The CDR3 runs 14 residues. V shed 0 bases and J shed 5 bases, with 11 bases lying between them. The CDR3 region has the DNA TGCGCCAGCAGCTTGGAGGCAGGTATAACTGAAGCTTTCTTT. This sequence encodes CASSLEAGITEAFF.

The V call is TRBV24-1, the J call TRBJ1-5; 9 bases agree with TRBD1. The CDR3 is 16 amino acids. The germline CDR1 and CDR2 sequences are KGHDR and SFDVKD. Trimming cost V 4 bases and J 4 bases; bases outside gene matches: 7. The CDR3 DNA sequence: TGTGCCACCAGTGAAGGGGGGACAGGGACGAATCAGCCCCAGCATTTT. Translated: CATSEGGTGTNQPQHF.

This clone appeared once. The rearrangement uses TRBV6-1 and TRBJ2-6; D gene unclear. Trimming removed 0 bases at V and 0 bases at J, with 9 bases between. The CDR3 runs to 17 residues. Germline assignment: CDR1 MNHNS and CDR2 SASEGT. The CDR3 loop reads CASSEALQISGANVLTF. The CDR3 nucleotides read TGTGCCAGCAGTGAAGCGTTACAGATCTCTGGGGCCAACGTCCTGACTTTC.

CDR3 in DNA: TGTGCCAGCAGTCCCCGGCTAAACTACGAGCAGTACTTC. It specifies CASSPRLNYEQYF. The chain joins TRBV12-3 or TRBV12-4 to TRBJ2-7; no definite D call. The CDR3 has 13 residues. Trimming removed 5 bases at V and 3 bases at J, with 11 bases between.

The J gene is TRBJ1-2, the V gene TRBV19; D is undetermined. This CDR3 is built from 14 residues. The V end lost 9 bases, the J end lost 2 bases, and 16 bases lay between the germline ends. From germline, CDR1 is LNHDA and CDR2 SQIVND (reference sequence). CDR3 loop: CASLPSRRNYGYTF. The CDR3 coding sequence is TGTGCCAGCCTACCATCTCGCAGAAACTATGGCTACACCTTC.

The chain couples TRBV28 to TRBJ2-7, with D possibly matching TRBD1 (6 bases). The CDR3 has 13 amino acids. Germline CDR1 MDHEN, CDR2 SYDVKM. The V and J ends lost 7 bases and 4 bases respectively, with 14 bases between them. The CDR3 bases are TGTGCCAGCATCTCCGGACAGAAATACGAGCAGTACTTC. Its translation is CASISGQKYEQYF.

The rearrangement uses TRBV6-5 and TRBJ1-4; the D is unclear. This CDR3 is 16 amino acids long. Trimming took off 0 bases at V and 2 bases at J, with 10 bases between the two ends. In germline, CDR1 is MNHEY, CDR2 SVGAGI. CDR3 bases: TGTGCCAGCAGTTACTCGGTCAGACCGACTAATGAAAAACTGTTTTTT. This translates into CASSYSVRPTNEKLFF.

The rearrangement uses TRBV9 and TRBJ2-5, with D perhaps assigned TRBD1 or TRBD2 (6 bases each). Trimming cost V 4 bases and J 5 bases, with 18 bases left between them. Germline V gene lookup returns CDR1 SGDLS and CDR2 YYNGEE. This CDR3 is built from 15 residues. CDR3 residues: CASSFGGGRTETQYF. CDR3 nucleotides: TGTGCCAGCAGCTTCGGAGGGGGACGCACTGAGACCCAGTACTTC. The whole variable domain, remainder taken from reference TRBV9 and TRBJ2-5, is DSGVTQTPKHLITATGQRVTLRCSPRSGDLSVYWYQQSLDQGLQFLIQYYNGEERAKGNILERFSAQQFPDLHSELNLSSLELGDSALYFCASSFGGGRTETQYFGPGTRLLVL.

The V and J genes are TRBV7-8 and TRBJ2-1; 10 bases match TRBD2. Germline CDR1 and CDR2: SGHVS and FQNEAQ. The CDR3 loop spans 13 amino acids. V shed 7 bases and J 6 bases; nucleotides not matched to a gene: 3. The CDR3: CASTSGGGNEQFF. The CDR3 DNA is TGTGCCAGCACGAGCGGGGGGGGCAATGAGCAGTTCTTC.

This chain uses TRBV18 with TRBJ1-1; D is possibly TRBD1 (6 bases). CDR3 length: 14 amino acids. The germline V gene has CDR1 KGHSH and CDR2 LQKENI. V shed 4 bases and J shed 5 bases, with 14 bases lying between them. This CDR3 is CASSQGQPYTEAFF. DNA for the CDR3: TGTGCCAGCTCACAAGGACAGCCTTATACTGAAGCTTTCTTT.

The CDR3 region is CASSSRVSGYTF. The CDR3 bases are TGTGCCAGCTCATCCAGGGTTAGTGGCTACACCTTC. The gene calls are TRBV28 and TRBJ1-2; weak D call: TRBD1 (5 bases). The CDR3 is 12 amino acids. The germline CDR1 and CDR2 sequences are MDHEN and SYDVKM. Trimming cost V 8 bases and J 7 bases, with 14 bases left between them.